This T cell receptor beta chain was observed in a study of shared clonotypes between healthy human individuals. The ends lost 3 bases at V and 8 bases at J; junction bases unmatched: 5. Looked up from germline, CDR1 is LNHNV and CDR2 is YYDKDF (reference sequence). This CDR3 has 15 residues. Here immunoSEQ multiplex PCR was the method, and the copy in TCRdb shows in-frame clones only, minus some. The sample shows roughly 490,000 clones, around 80% of them seen only once. V and J are TRBV15 and TRBJ1-5, with 12 bases fitting TRBD1. The sequencing input was PBMCs. The TCR sequence derives from a woman in her thirties or forties in good health. Some clones in this sample may be carry-over from other donors' samples. CDR3 sequence reads: CATSRGQGAFKPQHF. In nucleotides, the CDR3 is TGTGCCACCAGCAGGGGACAGGGGGCCTTCAAGCCCCAGCATTTT.